This TCR beta chain was recovered during a study of T cells in women clearing cervical HPV infection. Across the study: Case blood was drawn a median approximately 150 days after lesion detection.

Study-wide results and limits: Richness plus V gene abundances separated cases from controls with AUC about 0.87. CIN3+ cases had significantly higher TCR repertoire richness than controls, but evenness did not differ.

Assay: immunoSEQ multiplex PCR; the TCRdb copy retains only in-frame clones and omits some. The data show about 32,000 clones, and the top ten clones hold 5.5% to 8.5%. The V gene's germline CDR1 is SGHRS and CDR2 YFSETQ. This CDR3 is 13 amino acids long. Worth noting for this clone: The antigen remains unidentified. The sequenced fragment ends 3 residues before the CDR3 boundary, so the rest is inferred from the germline J gene.

Sequencing input: blood buffy coat. The genes are TRBV5-1 and TRBJ1-2; 9 bases are shared with TRBD1. This receptor was taken from a woman aged 18 to 75 with a cervical HPV16 infection that either progressed to CIN3+ or cleared (not recorded which). The covered CDR3 bases are TGCGCCAGCAGCATGGGACAGGGCGGAGGC. It is translated as CASSMGQGGG. The whole CDR3 reads CASSMGQGGGYTF. Complete variable domain (other parts from reference TRBV5-1 and TRBJ1-2): KAGVTQTPRYLIKTRGQQVTLSCSPISGHRSVSWYQQTPGQGLQFLFEYFSETQRNKGNFPGRFSGRQFSNSRSEMNVSTLELGDSALYLCASSMGQGGGYTFGSGTRLTVV.